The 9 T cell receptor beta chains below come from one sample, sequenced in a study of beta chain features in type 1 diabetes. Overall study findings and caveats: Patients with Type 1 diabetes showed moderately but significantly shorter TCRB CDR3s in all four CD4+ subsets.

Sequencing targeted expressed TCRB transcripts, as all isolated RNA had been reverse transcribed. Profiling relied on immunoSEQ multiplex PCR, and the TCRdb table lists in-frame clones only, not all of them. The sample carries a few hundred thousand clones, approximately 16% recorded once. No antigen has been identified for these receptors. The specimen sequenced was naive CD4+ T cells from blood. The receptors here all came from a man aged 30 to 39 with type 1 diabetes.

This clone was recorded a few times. CDR3 residues: CASSEGASGRNEQFF. CDR3 nucleotide sequence: TGTGCCAGCAGTGAAGGGGCTAGCGGGAGGAATGAGCAGTTCTTC. The genes are TRBV6-1 and TRBJ2-1; 11 positions match TRBD2. Germline V gene data show CDR1 as MNHNS and CDR2 as SASEGT. Unmatched junction bases numbered 3, after V lost 1 base and J lost 7 bases. This CDR3 is 15 amino acids long.

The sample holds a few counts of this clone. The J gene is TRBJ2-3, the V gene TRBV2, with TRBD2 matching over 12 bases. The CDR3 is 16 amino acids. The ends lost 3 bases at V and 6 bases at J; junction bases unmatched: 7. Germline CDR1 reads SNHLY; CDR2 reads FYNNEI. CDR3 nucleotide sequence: TGTGCCAGCAGTGATTCGACTAGCGGGAGTTTCGATACGCAGTATTTT. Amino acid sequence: CASSDSTSGSFDTQYF.

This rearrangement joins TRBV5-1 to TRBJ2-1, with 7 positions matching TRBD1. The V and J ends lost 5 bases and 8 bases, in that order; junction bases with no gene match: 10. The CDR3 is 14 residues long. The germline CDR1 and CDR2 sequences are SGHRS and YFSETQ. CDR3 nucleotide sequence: TGCGCCAGCAGAGAGGGACAGCCACGGGATGAGCAGTTCTTC. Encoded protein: CASREGQPRDEQFF.

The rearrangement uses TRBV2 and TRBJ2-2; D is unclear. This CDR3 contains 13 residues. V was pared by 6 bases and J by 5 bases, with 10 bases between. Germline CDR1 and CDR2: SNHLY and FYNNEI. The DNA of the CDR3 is TGTGCCAGCAGCCGTCTGGGGACCGGGGAGCTGTTTTTT. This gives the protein CASSRLGTGELFF.

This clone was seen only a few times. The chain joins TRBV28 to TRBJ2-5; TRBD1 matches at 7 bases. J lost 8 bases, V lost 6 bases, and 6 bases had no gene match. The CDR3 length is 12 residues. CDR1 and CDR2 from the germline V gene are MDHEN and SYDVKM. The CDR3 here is CASSLDRDTQYF. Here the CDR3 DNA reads TGTGCCAGCAGCCTCGACAGGGATACCCAGTACTTC.

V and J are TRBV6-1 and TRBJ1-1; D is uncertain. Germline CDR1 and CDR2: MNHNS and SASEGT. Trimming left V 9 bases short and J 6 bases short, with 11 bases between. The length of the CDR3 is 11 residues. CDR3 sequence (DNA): TGTGCCAGTGAAGGGTTGTCTGAAGCTTTCTTT. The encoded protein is CASEGLSEAFF.

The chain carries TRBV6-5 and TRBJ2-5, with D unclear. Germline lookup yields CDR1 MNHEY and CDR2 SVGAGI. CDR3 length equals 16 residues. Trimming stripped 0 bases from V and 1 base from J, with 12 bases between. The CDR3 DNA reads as TGTGCCAGCAGTTACTCCGTCTACTCCCGCCAAGAGACCCAGTACTTC. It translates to CASSYSVYSRQETQYF.

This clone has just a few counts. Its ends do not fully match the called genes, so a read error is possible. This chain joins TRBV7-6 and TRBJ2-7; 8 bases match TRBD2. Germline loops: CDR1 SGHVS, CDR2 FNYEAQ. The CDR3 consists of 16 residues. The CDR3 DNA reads TGTGCCAGCAGCCTCTCATACGGGAGGGCCTCCGACGAGCAGTACTTC. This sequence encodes CASSLSYGRASDEQYF.

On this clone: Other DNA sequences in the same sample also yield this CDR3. CDR3 amino acids: CAISPGQGYEQYF. The CDR3 DNA reads TGTGCCATCAGTCCGGGACAGGGGTACGAGCAGTACTTC. The J gene is TRBJ2-7, the V gene TRBV10-3; 10 positions match TRBD1. In germline, CDR1 is ENHRY, CDR2 SYGVKD. Unmatched junction bases numbered 2, after V lost 5 bases and J lost 4 bases. This CDR3 is built from 13 residues.